There are a few counts of the clone carrying this TCR beta chain. The antigen is not known. Blood RNA was derived from unsorted whole blood, and germline DNA was extracted too. Collection of four milliliters of peripheral blood took place before surgery. cDNA specific to TCR beta was made from 500 ng of total RNA, with a constant-region primer employed for priming. A slightly modified ARM-PCR protocol with three nested multiplex PCR rounds produced these TCR beta libraries. In the first two PCR rounds, TRBV1-TRBV30 forward primers were paired with a C-beta reverse primer, and each round lasted around 10 cycles. TCRdb used MiXCR to reprocess the multiplex PCR reads, holding one entry per CDR3 protein. Among 190,000 or so distinct CDR3 sequences listed, 65% were seen once. This CDR3 has 17 residues. From germline, CDR1 is MGHDK and CDR2 SYGVNS. V lost 4 bases to trimming and J lost 6 bases; unmatched junction nucleotides: 14.

These data are taken from a study of tumor-infiltrating lymphocytes in primary liver carcinoma. Study background: Both sexes were represented among patients, who were 30 to 69 years old. Notes on the study in general: Researchers did not compare CD4+ and CD8+ repertoires, as samples were bulk unsorted.

This sequence originates from a woman aged 55 to 70 with primary liver carcinoma and hepatitis B virus infection. V usage is TRBV25-1 and J usage is TRBJ2-3, with 9 bases identical to TRBD1. Material: peripheral blood. CDR3 loop: CASSGFVRTGAGDTQYF. For the CDR3, the DNA is TGTGCCAGCAGTGGGTTTGTTCGGACAGGGGCCGGGGATACGCAGTATTTT.